This entry lists 17 T cell receptor beta chains sequenced from one sample in a study of T cells in pancreatic ductal adenocarcinoma. Generated by immunoSEQ multiplex PCR, the TCRdb table keeps only in-frame clones and is missing some. The sample records 15,000 to 20,000 clones, around nine tenths being singletons. The selected patients with pancreatic ductal adenocarcinoma had surgery but no neoadjuvant therapy. Sequencing was performed on PBMCs. The source is a human donor with pancreatic ductal adenocarcinoma.

This chain connects TRBV10-3 to TRBJ2-6, with 7 bases lining up with TRBD1. V was pared by 4 bases and J by 0 bases, with 3 bases of the junction left unmatched. Germline values: CDR1 ENHRY, CDR2 SYGVKD. This CDR3 is 16 amino acids long. CDR3 residues: CAISAGQFSGANVLTF. CDR3 nucleotides: TGTGCCATCAGTGCGGGACAGTTCTCTGGGGCCAACGTCCTGACTTTC.

The CDR3 reads CASSPSTGRGNTIYF. CDR3 nucleotide sequence: TGTGCCAGCAGCCCCTCGACAGGGAGAGGAAACACCATATATTTT. The chain carries TRBV7-2 and TRBJ1-3, with 7 bases matching TRBD1. J gave up 4 bases and V 5 bases, and 8 bases lay outside the gene matches. This CDR3 region has 15 residues. Looked up from germline, CDR1 is SGHTA and CDR2 is FQGNSA.

The rearrangement links TRBV2 to TRBJ2-3, with D possibly TRBD1 on 5 matching bases. The CDR3 covers 12 residues. Trimming took off 6 bases at V and 10 bases at J, with 14 bases between the two ends. Per germline, CDR1 SNHLY and CDR2 FYNNEI. The DNA of the CDR3 is TGTGCCAGCAGCATAGACAGCTATGCGCAGTATTTT. It encodes CASSIDSYAQYF.

The chain is built from TRBV13 and TRBJ2-7; D remains unclear. Germline values: CDR1 PRHDT, CDR2 FYEKMQ (reference sequence). The CDR3 is made up of 14 amino acids. Trimming pared 5 bases from V and 6 bases from J, leaving 17 bases between. Here the CDR3 reads CASSPRVGYSEQYF. The CDR3, as DNA: TGTGCCAGCAGCCCTCGAGTAGGATACAGCGAGCAGTACTTC.

The chain employs TRBV7-7 and TRBJ1-2, with 8 bases fitting TRBD1. The CDR3 length is 15 residues. Trimming took 1 base from V and 3 from J; bases not matched to a gene: 4. CDR1 and CDR2 from the germline V gene are SSHAT and FNYEAQ (reference sequence). CDR3 coding DNA: TGTGCCAGCAGCTTAGACTCAGGGGGCGACTATGGCTACACCTTC. Protein: CASSLDSGGDYGYTF.

This chain connects TRBV19 to TRBJ1-4, with D tentatively TRBD1 (5 bases). CDR1 is LNHDA and CDR2 is SQIVND in the germline V gene (reference sequence). CDR3 length equals 15 residues. V dropped 6 bases and J dropped 3 bases, with 14 bases sitting between them. The CDR3 protein is CASRAGGAANEKLFF. CDR3 coding DNA: TGTGCCAGTAGGGCCGGAGGGGCAGCTAATGAAAAACTGTTTTTT.

The chain employs TRBV7-2 and TRBJ2-1; no firm D call. Trimming left V 5 bases short and J 4 bases short, with 12 bases between. This CDR3 comprises 14 residues. Germline loops: CDR1 SGHTA, CDR2 FQGNSA. The CDR3, as DNA: TGTGCCAGCAGCCCTACGAACTTGTACAATGAGCAGTTCTTC. Protein sequence: CASSPTNLYNEQFF.

The gene calls are TRBV2 and TRBJ2-2, with D possibly TRBD2 on 6 matching bases. The CDR3 totals 14 residues. Trimming took off 6 bases at V and 2 bases at J, with 10 bases between the two ends. The V gene's germline CDR1 is SNHLY and CDR2 FYNNEI. In DNA, the CDR3 is TGTGCCAGCAGCCGGGACTCTAACACCGGGGAGCTGTTTTTT. The encoded protein is CASSRDSNTGELFF.

This clone was counted only a few times. The chain is built from TRBV4-3 and TRBJ2-3, with 9 bases matching TRBD2. The germline gives CDR1 LGHNA, CDR2 YSLEER. This CDR3 has 17 amino acids. V lost 0 bases, J lost 3 bases, and 7 bases stayed unmatched. The CDR3 sequence: CASSQEVSGGWTDTQYF. CDR3 sequence (DNA): TGCGCCAGCAGCCAAGAGGTCAGCGGGGGGTGGACAGATACGCAGTATTTT.

The rearrangement joins TRBV5-1 to TRBJ2-3; 8 bases fit TRBD1. The CDR3 runs 17 residues. Germline lookup yields CDR1 SGHRS and CDR2 YFSETQ. Losses at the gene ends were 0 bases for V and 6 bases for J; bases not matched to a gene: 12. The CDR3 is CASSLALMTGVGDTQYF. CDR3 in DNA: TGCGCCAGCAGCTTGGCCCTAATGACAGGGGTGGGGGATACGCAGTATTTT.

The sample holds one count of this clone. This chain links TRBV7-6 with TRBJ1-2; 9 nucleotides line up with TRBD1. This CDR3 is 15 amino acids long. CDR1 is SGHVS and CDR2 is FNYEAQ in the germline V gene. J lost 4 bases, V lost 5 bases, and 8 bases had no gene match. CDR3 sequence reads: CASSPADRGGYGYTF. The DNA for the CDR3 is TGTGCCAGCAGCCCCGCGGACAGGGGTGGCTATGGCTACACCTTC.

V and J are TRBV5-1 and TRBJ1-3; D gene unclear. V lost 0 bases and J 1 base, leaving 8 bases between the germline ends. The CDR3 has 15 amino acids. Germline loops: CDR1 SGHRS, CDR2 YFSETQ. This CDR3 is CASSLDGRSGNTIYF. The CDR3 nucleotides read TGCGCCAGCAGCTTGGATGGGAGGTCTGGAAACACCATATATTTT. Together with reference TRBV5-1 and TRBJ1-3, the CDR3 gives the full variable domain: KAGVTQTPRYLIKTRGQQVTLSCSPISGHRSVSWYQQTPGQGLQFLFEYFSETQRNKGNFPGRFSGRQFSNSRSEMNVSTLELGDSALYLCASSLDGRSGNTIYFGEGSWLTVV.

V and J are TRBV19 and TRBJ1-1; 8 bases agree with TRBD1. The CDR3 runs to 14 residues. CDR1 and CDR2 (germline): LNHDA, SQIVND (reference sequence). The V gene end was trimmed by 8 bases and the J gene end by 5 bases; junction bases not matched to a gene: 10. This CDR3 is CASGSDREGTEAFF. The CDR3 DNA reads TGTGCCAGTGGTTCGGACAGGGAAGGAACTGAAGCTTTCTTT.

The CDR3: CASSQLVRGTGNSPLHF. CDR3 bases: TGTGCCAGCAGCCAGTTAGTGAGGGGGACGGGTAATTCACCCCTCCACTTT. The genes are TRBV7-2 and TRBJ1-6, with D maybe TRBD1 (6 bases). The CDR3 consists of 17 residues. Looked up from germline, CDR1 is SGHTA and CDR2 is FQGNSA. Trimming stripped 5 bases from V and 6 bases from J, with 20 bases between.

This clone has only one observation. The chain links TRBV28 to TRBJ2-7, with TRBD1 matching 7 bases. Germline CDR1 reads MDHEN; CDR2 reads SYDVKM. J was trimmed by 3 bases and V by 1 base; bases with no gene match: 9. This CDR3 is 16 amino acids long. The CDR3 loop is CASSLFRTGTDYEQYF. The CDR3 DNA reads TGTGCCAGCAGTTTATTTCGGACCGGGACAGACTACGAGCAGTACTTC.

V is TRBV7-9 and J is TRBJ2-7; 10 nucleotides agree with TRBD2. Germline CDR1 reads SEHNR; CDR2 reads FQNEAQ (reference sequence). This CDR3 contains 18 residues. After removal of 5 bases from V and 0 bases from J, the junction contained 13 bases not matched to a gene. In DNA form, the CDR3 reads TGTGCCAGCAGCCTTTACCCTTCTAGCGGGGGCCCCTCCTACGAGCAGTACTTC. The encoded protein is CASSLYPSSGGPSYEQYF.

The gene calls are TRBV5-6 and TRBJ1-4; 11 bases line up with TRBD1. The V and J ends lost 4 bases and 3 bases, in that order; junction bases with no gene match: 5. The CDR3 contains 16 residues. Germline lookup yields CDR1 SGHDT and CDR2 YYEEEE. CDR3 sequence: CASSKDRGRPNEKLFF. CDR3 nucleotide sequence: TGTGCCAGCAGCAAGGACAGGGGGCGTCCTAATGAAAAACTGTTTTTT.